This TCR beta chain originates from a study of T cell repertoires in cytomegalovirus infection. Study background: CMV infection and matching HLA type were both indicated by public TCR beta signatures.

The study, taken as a whole, reports: Predominance within the ex vivo response was attributable to HLA-C-restricted CMV-specific TCR beta clonotypes. Totalled public TCR beta family frequency picked out people who carried CMV plus the relevant HLA.

TCRdb reprocessed the reads with MiXCR, giving one entry per CDR3 protein. The sample includes 450,000 to 550,000 distinct CDR3 sequences, 16% of them seen just once. In its sample, this clonotype was seen many times. Its antigen is unidentified. The sample was CD8+ T cells from PBMCs. The TCR sequence derives from a human donor in good health (CMV status not recorded). Some clones in this sample may be carry-over from other donors' samples.

CDR3 in DNA: TGTGCCAGCAGTCCCGACAGGGTGAGCAATGAGCAGTTCTTC. This gives the protein CASSPDRVSNEQFF. The chain employs TRBV12-3 or TRBV12-4 and TRBJ2-1; the match to TRBD1 covers 7 bases. Trimming at V came to 5 bases and at J to 6 bases, leaving 7 bases not matched to a gene. CDR3 length: 14 amino acids.